This T cell receptor beta chain came from a study of T cells in Graves' hyperthyroidism and ophthalmopathy. Among the patients, aged 18 to 65, hyperthyroidism was newly diagnosed and had lasted under 2 months. Any patient presenting with uncontrolled infection, other autoimmune disease, pregnancy or lactation was left out. In its sample, this clonotype was seen many times. The V end lost 7 bases, the J end lost 2 bases, and 8 bases lay between the germline ends. This CDR3 has 12 amino acids. The V gene's germline CDR1 is SNHLY and CDR2 FYNNEI. RNA transcripts gave rise to amplified TCR beta CDR3 regions. RT-PCR in the first round (using the HTBI primer set) targeted the TCR CDR3. TCRdb re-called the multiplex PCR reads with MiXCR, one entry per CDR3 protein. The repertoire holds 600,000 or so distinct CDR3 sequences, with around 42% as singletons.

Sequences were obtained from peripheral blood or thyroid tissue (not recorded which). The J gene is TRBJ1-2, the V gene TRBV2; a weak D match, TRBD1 (6 bases). This TCR was recovered from a woman aged 18-30 years with Graves' hyperthyroidism. The CDR3 is CASNRGNYGYTF. The CDR3 nucleotides read TGTGCCAGCAATAGGGGGAACTATGGCTACACCTTC.